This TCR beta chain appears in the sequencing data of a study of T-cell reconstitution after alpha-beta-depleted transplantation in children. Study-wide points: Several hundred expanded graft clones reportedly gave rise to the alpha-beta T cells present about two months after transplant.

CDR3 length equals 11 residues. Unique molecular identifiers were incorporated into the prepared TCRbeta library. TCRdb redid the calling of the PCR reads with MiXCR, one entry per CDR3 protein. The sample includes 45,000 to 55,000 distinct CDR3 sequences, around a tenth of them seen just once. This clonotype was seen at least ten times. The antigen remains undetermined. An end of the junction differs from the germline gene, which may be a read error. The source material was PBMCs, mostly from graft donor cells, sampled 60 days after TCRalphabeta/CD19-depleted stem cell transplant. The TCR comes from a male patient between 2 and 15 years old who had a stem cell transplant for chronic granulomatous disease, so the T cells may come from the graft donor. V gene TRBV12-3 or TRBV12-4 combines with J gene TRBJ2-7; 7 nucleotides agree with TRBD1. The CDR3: CASSPGTVANF. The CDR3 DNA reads TGTGCCAGCAGTCCCGGGACAGTGGCCAACTTC.